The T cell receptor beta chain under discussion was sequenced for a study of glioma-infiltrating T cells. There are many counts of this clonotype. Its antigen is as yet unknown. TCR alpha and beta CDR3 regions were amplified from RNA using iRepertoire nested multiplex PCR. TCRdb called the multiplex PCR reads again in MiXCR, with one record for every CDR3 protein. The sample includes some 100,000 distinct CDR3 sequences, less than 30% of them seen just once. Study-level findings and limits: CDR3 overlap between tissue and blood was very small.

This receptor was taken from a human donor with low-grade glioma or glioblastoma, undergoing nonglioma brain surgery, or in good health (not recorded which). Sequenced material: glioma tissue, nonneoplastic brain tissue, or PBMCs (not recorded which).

CDR3 coding DNA: TGCGCCAGCAGCCAAGGATTCGGGGCGTTGAACTATGGCTACACCTTC. Translation: CASSQGFGALNYGYTF. The rearrangement uses TRBV4-1 and TRBJ1-2; weak D call: TRBD1 (5 bases). V was clipped by 1 base and J by 2 bases, with 14 bases between them. The germline V gene encodes CDR1 MGHRA and CDR2 YSYEKL. The CDR3 extends over 16 amino acids.